These 7 T cell receptor beta chains share one sample of origin, sequenced in a study of CD4 T cells in relation to SARS-CoV-2 and coronaviruses. Measured with immunoSEQ multiplex PCR; TCRdb has only the in-frame clones, and not every one. The table shows tens of thousands of clones, with less than 80% occurring only once. These TCRs are of unknown antigen specificity. The unexposed donors gave CD4+ T cells in about 2010-2019, prior to COVID-19. After roughly ten days of culture, CD4+ T cells were isolated. Sequencing input: CD4+ T cells from PBMCs, cultured in vitro. The receptors come from a human donor in good health.

This sequence joins TRBV4-1 and TRBJ2-5; the match to TRBD1 covers 11 bases. CDR3 length equals 18 residues. J gave up 5 bases and V 1 base, and 12 bases lay outside the gene matches. Germline lookup yields CDR1 MGHRA and CDR2 YSYEKL. DNA for the CDR3: TGCGCCAGCAGCCAAGGGGGGACAGGGGGTATTGGGGGGGAGACCCAGTACTTC. It translates to CASSQGGTGGIGGETQYF.

V and J are TRBV7-2 and TRBJ2-2, with 9 bases identical to TRBD1. V lost 5 bases to trimming and J lost 6 bases; unmatched junction nucleotides: 7. The CDR3 consists of 15 residues. The germline CDR1 and CDR2 sequences are SGHTA and FQGNSA. In DNA form, the CDR3 reads TGTGCCAGCAGCCTGGGACAGGGAGGGTCCGGGGAGCTGTTTTTT. It translates to CASSLGQGGSGELFF.

The V gene is TRBV3-1 (or the pseudogene TRBV3-2), the J gene TRBJ1-4; a weak D match, TRBD1 (6 bases). Trimming took off 0 bases at V and 8 bases at J, with 16 bases between the two ends. Germline V gene data show CDR1 as LGHDT and CDR2 as YNNKEL (reference sequence). The CDR3 consists of 16 residues. For the CDR3, the DNA is TGTGCCAGCAGCCAAGATCAGTCAGGGGTCCGAGAAAAACTGTTTTTT. Residues: CASSQDQSGVREKLFF.

This clone came up once. The chain uses TRBV7-9 and TRBJ2-2, with TRBD2 identical over 12 bases. The trim removed 0 bases at V and 5 bases at J, leaving 1 base unmatched. Germline V CDR1 and CDR2: SEHNR, FQNEAQ (reference sequence). The CDR3 length is 16 residues. The CDR3 loop is CASSLAGLAGTGELFF. CDR3 bases: TGTGCCAGCAGCTTAGCTGGACTAGCGGGAACCGGGGAGCTGTTTTTT.

The chain recombines TRBV10-3 with TRBJ1-3; D gene uncertain. The CDR3 covers 14 residues. The germline gives CDR1 ENHRY, CDR2 SYGVKD. Trimming shortened V by 11 bases and J by 3 bases, and 17 bases separated the two germline ends. CDR3 loop: CAVHPSVFGNTIYF. In DNA, the CDR3 is TGTGCCGTCCATCCGTCCGTATTTGGAAACACCATATATTTT.

The CDR3 sequence is CASSPGQGNTEAFF. CDR3 sequence (DNA): TGTGCCAGTAGCCCGGGACAGGGGAACACTGAAGCTTTCTTT. This chain uses TRBV19 with TRBJ1-1; 9 nucleotides align to TRBD1. CDR1 and CDR2 (germline): LNHDA, SQIVND (reference sequence). V lost 6 bases to trimming and J lost 1 base; unmatched junction nucleotides: 3. The CDR3 loop spans 14 amino acids.

The chain is built from TRBV9 and TRBJ2-2, with 7 nucleotides matching TRBD1. This CDR3 is 15 amino acids long. Germline CDR1 reads SGDLS; CDR2 reads YYNGEE. The J segment lost 6 bases and the V segment lost 0 bases, leaving 5 bases of the junction unmatched. The CDR3 protein is CASSVGTGDSGELFF. The DNA for the CDR3 is TGTGCCAGCAGCGTAGGGACAGGAGACTCCGGGGAGCTGTTTTTT.